The TCR beta chain under discussion was sequenced for a study of OX40 agonist ivuxolimab in advanced cancers. This clone was detected only once. Measured with immunoSEQ multiplex PCR; TCRdb has only the in-frame clones, and not every one. This repertoire shows more than 60,000 clones, around 86% found once; its top ten account for around 0.6%. The CDR3 is 15 residues long. The receptor comes from an adult with an advanced solid tumor such as melanoma, head and neck, liver or kidney cancer. The chain recombines TRBV1 with TRBJ1-1; the table assigns TRBD1, which was not confirmed against the DNA. TRBV1 is annotated as a pseudogene. The source material was CD4+ or CD8+ T cells sorted from blood, sampled in a trial of the OX40 agonist ivuxolimab. The CDR3 protein is CTSSRTPGLRTEAFF. The DNA for the CDR3 is TGCACCAGCAGCCGAACGCCAGGGTTGAGAACTGAAGCTTTCTTT.